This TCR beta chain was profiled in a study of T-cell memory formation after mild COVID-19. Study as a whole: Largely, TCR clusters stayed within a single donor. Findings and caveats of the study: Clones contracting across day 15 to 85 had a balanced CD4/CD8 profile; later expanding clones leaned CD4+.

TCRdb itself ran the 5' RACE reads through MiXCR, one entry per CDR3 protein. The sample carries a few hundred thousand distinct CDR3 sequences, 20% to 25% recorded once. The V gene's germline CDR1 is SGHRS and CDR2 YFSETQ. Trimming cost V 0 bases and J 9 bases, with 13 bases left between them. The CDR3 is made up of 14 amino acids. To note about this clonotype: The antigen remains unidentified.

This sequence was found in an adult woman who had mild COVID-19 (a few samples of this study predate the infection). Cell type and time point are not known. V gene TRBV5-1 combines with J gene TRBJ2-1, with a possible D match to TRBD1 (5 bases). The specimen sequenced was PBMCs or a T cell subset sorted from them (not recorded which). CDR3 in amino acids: CASSLEGSRIEQFF. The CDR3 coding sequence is TGCGCCAGCAGCTTGGAGGGGTCGCGGATTGAGCAGTTCTTC. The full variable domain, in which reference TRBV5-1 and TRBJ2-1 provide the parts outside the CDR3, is KAGVTQTPRYLIKTRGQQVTLSCSPISGHRSVSWYQQTPGQGLQFLFEYFSETQRNKGNFPGRFSGRQFSNSRSEMNVSTLELGDSALYLCASSLEGSRIEQFFGPGTRLTVL.